This TCR beta chain was profiled in a study of cytomegalovirus exposure and HLA in healthy donors. Study as a whole: About 82 million unique TCRs from HLA-typed donors were held in an early release of data.

Study results and limitations: CMV antigen specificity of a few CMV-associated chains was confirmed in vitro. According to an earlier analysis, most TCR beta V segments yielded productive rearrangements about 90% or about 30% of the time.

The PCR ran on 60 Vbeta and 13 Jbeta primers. Data came from immunoSEQ multiplex PCR; TCRdb stores just in-frame clones and leaves some out. The table includes roughly 190,000 clones, approximately 79% detected once. V lost 4 bases, J lost 6 bases, and 20 bases stayed unmatched. The CDR3 consists of 18 residues. Germline V gene lookup returns CDR1 SGHRS and CDR2 YFSETQ. Worth noting for this clone: The antigen is unknown.

The specimen sequenced was PBMCs. The chain is built from TRBV5-1 and TRBJ2-3; 7 positions agree with TRBD1. The receptor's source is a man aged 35 to 55 in good health and CMV-seropositive. CDR3 coding DNA: TGCGCCAGCAGCCCCGCCTCGGCAGGGGGTTCCCTGGGGGATACGCAGTATTTT. It encodes CASSPASAGGSLGDTQYF.